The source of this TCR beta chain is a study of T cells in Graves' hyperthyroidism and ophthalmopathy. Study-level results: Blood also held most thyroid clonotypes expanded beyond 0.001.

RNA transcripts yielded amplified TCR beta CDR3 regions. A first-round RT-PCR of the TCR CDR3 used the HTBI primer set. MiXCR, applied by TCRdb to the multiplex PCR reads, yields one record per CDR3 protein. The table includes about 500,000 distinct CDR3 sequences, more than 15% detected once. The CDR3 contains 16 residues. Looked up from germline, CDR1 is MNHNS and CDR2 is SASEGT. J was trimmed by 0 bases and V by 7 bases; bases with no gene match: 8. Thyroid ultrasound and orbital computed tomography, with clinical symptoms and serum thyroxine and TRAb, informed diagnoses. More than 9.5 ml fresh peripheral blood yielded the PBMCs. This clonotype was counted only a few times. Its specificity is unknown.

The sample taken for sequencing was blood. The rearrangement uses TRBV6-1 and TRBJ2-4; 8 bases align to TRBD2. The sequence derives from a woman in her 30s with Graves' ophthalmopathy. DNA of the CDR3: TGTGCCAGCAAGGCTAGCGGGTCGCTAGCCAAAAACATTCAGTACTTC. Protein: CASKASGSLAKNIQYF.